This record covers a single T cell receptor beta chain. Measured with immunoSEQ multiplex PCR; TCRdb has only the in-frame clones, and not every one. The repertoire consists of over 150,000 clones, with roughly 82% occurring once and the leading ten covering 10% to 15%. The data are from a study of cytomegalovirus exposure and HLA in healthy donors. Trimming shortened V by 6 bases and J by 4 bases, and 15 bases separated the two germline ends. The germline gives CDR1 MDHEN, CDR2 SYDVKM. The CDR3 consists of 14 residues. The sequence was obtained from a woman aged 30 to 39 in good health and CMV-seropositive. The sample consisted of PBMCs. The chain recombines TRBV28 with TRBJ1-2, with D perhaps matching TRBD1 (6 bases). The CDR3 sequence is CASRPQGISYGYTF. The DNA of the CDR3 is TGTGCCAGCAGACCTCAGGGGATAAGCTATGGCTACACCTTC.